These 20 T cell receptor beta chains were all obtained from the same sample, sequenced in a study of CD8 T cells in ankylosing spondylitis. Study outcomes and limitations: What appeared characteristic of ankylosing spondylitis blood was a TCR beta motif of under 10 highly homologous variants.

TCRdb reprocessed the 5' RACE reads via MiXCR and lists one record per CDR3 protein. Of about 540,000 distinct CDR3 sequences listed, roughly 12% are singletons. For these receptors, no antigen is known. The sample consisted of blood, either unsorted or a sorted T cell fraction (not recorded which). The source is a male donor with ankylosing spondylitis.

The sample holds a few counts of this clonotype. The CDR3: CASSFGTVQGEQFF. For the CDR3, the DNA is TGTGCCAGCAGCTTCGGGACGGTGCAAGGGGAGCAGTTCTTC. This chain joins TRBV13 and TRBJ2-1; TRBD1 or TRBD2 may be the D gene (5 bases each). CDR3 size: 14 residues. The V and J ends lost 3 bases and 10 bases respectively, with 16 bases between them. The V gene's germline CDR1 is PRHDT and CDR2 FYEKMQ (reference sequence). Variable domain in full (rest from reference TRBV13 and TRBJ2-1): AAGVIQSPRHLIKEKRETATLKCYPIPRHDTVYWYQQGPGQDPQFLISFYEKMQSDKGSIPDRFSAQQFSDYHSELNMSSLELGDSALYFCASSFGTVQGEQFFGPGTRLTVL.

The rearrangement links TRBV7-8 to TRBJ1-1; TRBD1 agrees at 9 bases. The CDR3 consists of 15 residues. Germline V gives CDR1 SGHVS, CDR2 FQNEAQ. V was clipped by 5 bases and J by 3 bases; unmatched bases: 7. The CDR3 protein is CASSPLDRGDTEAFF. In DNA, the CDR3 is TGTGCCAGCAGCCCCCTGGACAGGGGAGACACTGAAGCTTTCTTT.

The rearrangement links TRBV20-1 to TRBJ2-1; D not resolved. The CDR3 length is 11 residues. The germline V gene encodes CDR1 DFQATT and CDR2 SNEGSKA (reference sequence). The DNA of the CDR3 is TGCACCCCTTCCCTGTACAATGAGCAGTTCTTC. This encodes CTPSLYNEQFF.

This sequence joins TRBV4-1 and TRBJ1-2; 7 nucleotides line up with TRBD1. Germline V CDR1 and CDR2: MGHRA, YSYEKL. The ends lost 4 bases at V and 11 bases at J; junction bases unmatched: 10. This CDR3 spans 13 amino acids. The DNA of the CDR3 is TGCGCCAGCAGCCTAACAGGGGATCCCGGATACACCTTC. Amino acids: CASSLTGDPGYTF.

This clonotype was seen a handful of times. The rearrangement joins TRBV12-3 or TRBV12-4 to TRBJ1-1; D gene ambiguous. Trimming shortened V by 3 bases and J by 0 bases, and 5 bases separated the two germline ends. CDR3 length equals 13 residues. The DNA for the CDR3 is TGTGCCAGCAGTTTCAATGTGAACACTGAAGCTTTCTTT. Its protein product is CASSFNVNTEAFF.

In its sample, this clonotype was seen a few times. V gene TRBV18 combines with J gene TRBJ2-1; possibly TRBD1 for D (5 bases). The CDR3 consists of 14 residues. Trimming removed 10 bases at V and 7 bases at J, with 20 bases between. Germline-derived CDR1 and CDR2 are KGHSH and LQKENI. The CDR3: CATVSASRENEQFF. DNA for the CDR3: TGTGCCACCGTTTCAGCCTCCAGGGAAAATGAGCAGTTCTTC. Looking up the rest from reference TRBV18 and TRBJ2-1 gives the full variable domain: NAGVMQNPRHLVRRRGQEARLRCSPMKGHSHVYWYRQLPEEGLKFMVYLQKENIIDESGMPKERFSAEFPKEGPSILRIQQVVRGDSAAYFCATVSASRENEQFFGPGTRLTVL.

V usage is TRBV7-9 and J usage is TRBJ2-7; the D is unclear. Between the trimmed V and J ends, which lost 3 bases and 3 bases, there was a span of 12 bases. CDR1 and CDR2 from the germline V gene are SEHNR and FQNEAQ (reference sequence). This CDR3 region has 14 residues. CDR3 in amino acids: CASSFWPDGYEQYV. The CDR3 nucleotides read TGTGCCAGCAGCTTCTGGCCGGACGGCTACGAGCAGTACGTC.

The sample holds a few counts of this clonotype. The rearrangement joins TRBV4-1 to TRBJ2-5; D may be TRBD1 (6 bases). The CDR3 is 16 residues long. Germline CDR1 reads MGHRA; CDR2 reads YSYEKL. The V end was cut by 0 bases, the J end by 3 bases, with 14 bases between. The CDR3 here is CASSQDRVEGEETQYF. The CDR3 region has the DNA TGCGCCAGCAGCCAAGATAGGGTCGAGGGGGAAGAGACCCAGTACTTC.

This clonotype was found many times. This chain joins TRBV7-9 and TRBJ1-5, with a possible D match to TRBD1 (5 bases). CDR3 length equals 15 residues. The germline V gene has CDR1 SEHNR and CDR2 FQNEAQ (reference sequence). Deletions cut 6 bases from V and 6 bases from J, with 18 bases between. For the CDR3, the DNA is TGTGCCAGCAGTTCCGGCTGGGGGGACGCTCAGCCCCAGCATTTT. This sequence encodes CASSSGWGDAQPQHF.

This clonotype has just a few counts. The J gene is TRBJ2-7, the V gene TRBV6-1; no clear D gene. Germline lookup yields CDR1 MNHNS and CDR2 SASEGT. This CDR3 has 13 residues. V gave up 6 bases and J gave up 3 bases, with 12 bases separating them. The CDR3 region has the DNA TGTGCCAGCAGCAGCCTGTCGAGCTACGAGCAGTACGTC. Translation gives CASSSLSSYEQYV.

This clonotype was detected many times. V is TRBV7-9 and J is TRBJ1-4; D is ambiguous. V lost 2 bases and J 7 bases, leaving 5 bases between the germline ends. Germline assignment: CDR1 SEHNR and CDR2 FQNEAQ (reference sequence). The CDR3 has 12 residues. For the CDR3, the DNA is TGTGCCAGCAGCTTATTGGGTGAAAAACTGTTTTTT. This translates into CASSLLGEKLFF.

This clonotype has more than one count but fewer than ten. The CDR3: CASSQDVGLRELFF. CDR3 DNA: TGTGCCAGCAGCCAAGATGTGGGACTCCGGGAGCTGTTTTTT. The rearrangement uses TRBV3-1 and TRBJ2-2; D perhaps matches TRBD2 (6 bases). CDR3 length: 14 amino acids. From germline, CDR1 is LGHDT and CDR2 YNNKEL (reference sequence). V was shortened by 0 bases and J by 9 bases, with 11 bases between the two germline ends.

The chain links TRBV7-2 to TRBJ2-3, with unresolved D. There are 14 residues in the CDR3. V was trimmed by 7 bases and J by 3 bases, leaving 14 bases between them. Germline assignment: CDR1 SGHTA and CDR2 FQGNSA. CDR3 nucleotides: TGTGCCAGCACTTATTCTTGGGTAACAGATACGCAGTATTTT. This sequence encodes CASTYSWVTDTQYF.

V and J are TRBV4-1 and TRBJ2-2; 7 bases are a match to TRBD1. Germline V gene lookup returns CDR1 MGHRA and CDR2 YSYEKL. Unmatched junction bases numbered 8, after V lost 1 base and J lost 0 bases. The CDR3 contains 18 residues. The CDR3 DNA reads TGCGCCAGCAGCCAAGTGTCCCACAGGGGTACGAACACCGGGGAGCTGTTTTTT. As protein: CASSQVSHRGTNTGELFF.

The CDR3 nucleotides are TGCGCCAGCAGCTTGATGATGGGAGGCCATGGCTACACCTTC. Translated, it gives CASSLMMGGHGYTF. The chain employs TRBV5-1 and TRBJ1-2; D gene unclear. The CDR3 has 14 residues. The germline CDR1 and CDR2 sequences are SGHRS and YFSETQ. V shed 1 base and J shed 6 bases, with 13 bases lying between them.

The chain combines TRBV7-6 with TRBJ2-1; 11 bases line up with TRBD2. Germline lookup yields CDR1 SGHVS and CDR2 FNYEAQ. The CDR3 consists of 19 residues. The ends lost 2 bases at V and 6 bases at J; junction bases unmatched: 15. The CDR3 loop is CASSLLAGGPEWRGNEQFF. The CDR3 nucleotides read TGTGCCAGCAGCTTATTAGCGGGAGGGCCCGAGTGGCGAGGCAATGAGCAGTTCTTC.

A few counts support this clonotype. V gene TRBV14 combines with J gene TRBJ2-7; D is undetermined. V shed 1 base and J shed 7 bases, with 8 bases lying between them. The CDR3 totals 12 residues. CDR1 SGHDN and CDR2 FVKESK come from the germline V gene. The CDR3 loop reads CASSQGWGEQYF. The CDR3 nucleotides read TGTGCCAGCAGCCAAGGTTGGGGTGAGCAGTACTTC.

V is TRBV12-3 or TRBV12-4 and J is TRBJ1-1; D gene unclear. V lost 2 bases and J lost 11, with 24 bases in between. CDR3 length: 16 residues. The CDR3, as DNA: TGTGCCAGCAGTTTATCCGGGAACTTCGACCTCTATGCTGCTTTCTTT. Translating it yields CASSLSGNFDLYAAFF.

This clonotype has only a few counts. The rearrangement uses TRBV11-2 and TRBJ1-2; no clear D gene. Germline CDR1 and CDR2: SGHAT and FQNNGV. V gave up 2 bases and J gave up 5 bases, with 9 bases separating them. CDR3 length: 13 amino acids. CDR3: CASSLQQLYGYTF. The CDR3 DNA is TGTGCCAGCAGCTTACAACAATTATATGGCTACACCTTC.

This clonotype occurred many times. The chain carries TRBV4-2 and TRBJ2-2; D gene ambiguous. Trimming removed 0 bases at V and 6 bases at J, with 17 bases between. The CDR3 runs 17 residues. Per germline, CDR1 LGHNA and CDR2 YNFKEQ. The CDR3 loop is CASSQEGQESYPGELFF. In DNA form, the CDR3 reads TGTGCCAGCAGCCAAGAAGGGCAGGAGTCCTATCCCGGGGAGCTGTTTTTT.